The source of this T cell receptor beta chain is a study of Graves' ophthalmopathy and Graves' hyperthyroidism. Newly diagnosed, the hyperthyroidism patients had under 2 months' duration and were aged 18 to 65. Uncontrolled infections, other autoimmune diseases, pregnancy or lactation barred patients from enrollment. As diagnostic evidence, clinical symptoms, serum thyroxine, TRAb, thyroid ultrasound and orbital computed tomography were relied upon. V dropped 5 bases and J dropped 5 bases, with 19 bases sitting between them. This CDR3 has 15 residues. CDR1 and CDR2 (germline): SGHDT, YYEEEE. Using RNA transcripts, the TCR beta CDR3 regions were amplified. Second-round multiplex PCR followed a first-round RT-PCR using HTBI primers. TCRdb reprocessed the multiplex PCR reads with MiXCR, giving one entry per CDR3 protein. The sample consists of over a million distinct CDR3 sequences, about 36% of them appearing once.

The sequence came from an adult man with Graves' hyperthyroidism. The genes are TRBV5-6 and TRBJ1-1; TRBD1 might be the D (6 bases). Sequenced: peripheral blood or thyroid tissue (not recorded which). The CDR3 sequence: CASRRRGGRRTEAFF. The DNA for the CDR3 is TGTGCCAGCAGAAGAAGAGGGGGTAGAAGGACTGAAGCTTTCTTT.